This entry is about one TCR beta chain. TCRdb keeps only in-frame clones here, not all; method: immunoSEQ multiplex PCR. Altogether 150,000 to 180,000 clones are present, about 94% being singletons, with the ten largest covering approximately 5.7%. The V gene end was trimmed by 4 bases and the J gene end by 3 bases; junction bases not matched to a gene: 1. The CDR3 sequence is 13 residues long. The data originate from a study of control samples from healthy donors and cancer patients. The clonotype originates from a man aged 40-50 years in good health. This rearrangement joins TRBV12-3 or TRBV12-4 to TRBJ2-7; TRBD1 agrees at 9 bases. Sequenced: blood. CDR3 sequence: CASSWTGVYEQYF. CDR3 nucleotide sequence: TGTGCCAGCAGTTGGACAGGGGTCTACGAGCAGTACTTC.